The 15 T cell receptor beta chains reported below all come from one sample, sequenced in a study of blood T cell repertoires in COVID-19. Generated by immunoSEQ multiplex PCR, the TCRdb table keeps only in-frame clones and is missing some. The data show around 290,000 clones, around 87% seen once. Sequenced input: peripheral blood. Receptors were obtained from a woman aged 45 to 65 who had recovered from COVID-19.

This clone has just one count. The gene calls are TRBV6-9 and TRBJ2-1; TRBD2 might be the D (6 bases). CDR3 length equals 15 residues. Looked up from germline, CDR1 is MNHGY and CDR2 is SVAAGI. Between the trimmed V and J ends, which lost 4 bases and 4 bases, there was a span of 14 bases. The CDR3, as DNA: TGTGCCAGCAGTTGGGTAGCGGACCATTACAATGAGCAGTTCTTC. Residues: CASSWVADHYNEQFF.

The chain joins TRBV5-1 to TRBJ1-3, with TRBD1 identical over 8 bases. Trimming took 3 bases from V and 4 from J; bases not matched to a gene: 3. Germline CDR1 and CDR2: SGHRS and YFSETQ. The CDR3 contains 14 residues. For the CDR3, the DNA is TGCGCCAGCAGCTCCGGACAGGGAGGAAACACCATATATTTT. It codes for CASSSGQGGNTIYF.

The CDR3 sequence is CASSHWGERNQPQHF. For the CDR3, the DNA is TGTGCCAGCAGCCATTGGGGGGAGCGCAATCAGCCCCAGCATTTT. This chain links TRBV3-1 (or the pseudogene TRBV3-2) with TRBJ1-5; D perhaps matches TRBD1 (5 bases). V lost 3 bases and J 2 bases, leaving 11 bases between the germline ends. There are 15 residues in the CDR3. CDR1 is LGHDT, CDR2 YNNKEL, per germline (reference sequence).

The V gene is TRBV4-3, the J gene TRBJ1-2, with 7 positions matching TRBD1. V trimming: 0 bases; J trimming: 4 bases; junction bases outside the gene matches: 5. Germline lookup yields CDR1 LGHNA and CDR2 YSLEER. The CDR3 contains 15 residues. CDR3 coding DNA: TGCGCCAGCAGCCAAGAAGGGGGCTCTGGCTATGGCTACACCTTC. As protein: CASSQEGGSGYGYTF.

J is TRBJ2-5 and V is TRBV4-3; TRBD2 matches at 13 bases. This CDR3 contains 17 residues. J lost 5 bases, V lost 2 bases, and 8 bases had no gene match. Germline V CDR1 and CDR2: LGHNA, YSLEER. CDR3 bases: TGCGCCAGCAGCCAATATCCCGGGACTAGCGGGATGGAGACCCAGTACTTC. Protein sequence: CASSQYPGTSGMETQYF.

This chain joins TRBV5-5 and TRBJ1-5, with 8 bases matching TRBD1. Germline V lookup: CDR1 SGHKS, CDR2 YYEKEE (reference sequence). The CDR3 covers 16 residues. V was pared by 1 base and J by 3 bases, with 6 bases of the junction left unmatched. CDR3 amino acids: CASSLWGQAINQPQHF. The CDR3 DNA sequence: TGTGCCAGCAGCTTGTGGGGACAGGCAATCAATCAGCCCCAGCATTTT.

This chain uses TRBV11-1 with TRBJ2-1, with 9 bases fitting TRBD2. This CDR3 contains 16 residues. Germline trimming cut 1 base from V and 8 bases from J; bases unmatched to any gene: 9. Germline-derived CDR1 and CDR2 are SGHAT and FQDESV (reference sequence). Here the CDR3 reads CASSLDGGRAFYEQFF. CDR3 bases: TGTGCCAGCAGCTTAGACGGCGGGAGGGCCTTCTATGAGCAGTTCTTC.

The chain joins TRBV5-1 to TRBJ1-6; D perhaps matches TRBD1 (5 bases). CDR1 SGHRS and CDR2 YFSETQ come from the germline V gene. The V and J ends lost 4 bases and 4 bases respectively, with 12 bases between them. The CDR3 is 15 residues long. CDR3 sequence: CASSPSPGYNSPLHF. CDR3 coding DNA: TGCGCCAGCAGCCCCTCCCCAGGGTATAATTCACCCCTCCACTTT.

The chain carries TRBV2 and TRBJ2-1; TRBD2 matches at 10 bases. CDR1 and CDR2 (germline): SNHLY, FYNNEI. The CDR3 runs 20 residues. The trim removed 5 bases at V and 2 bases at J, leaving 18 bases unmatched. The CDR3 DNA reads as TGTGCCAGCAGTCCACGCCAGGCGCGAGCGGGGGGGTCCCCCTACAATGAGCAGTTCTTC. This codes for CASSPRQARAGGSPYNEQFF.

This clone was recorded only once. V is TRBV11-2 and J is TRBJ1-2, with D perhaps matching TRBD1 (5 bases). Germline CDR1 is SGHAT and CDR2 is FQNNGV. V dropped 1 base and J dropped 8 bases, with 14 bases sitting between them. This CDR3 contains 14 residues. The CDR3 DNA sequence: TGTGCCAGCAGCTTAGCGGACGGAAGGGGCGGCTACACCTTC. This encodes CASSLADGRGGYTF.

This rearrangement joins TRBV7-7 to TRBJ2-7, with a possible D match to TRBD2 (5 bases). The CDR3 runs 13 residues. CDR1 is SSHAT, CDR2 FNYEAQ, per germline (reference sequence). CDR3 coding DNA: TGTGCTAGCGCCCGGGATAGCAACTACGAGCAGTACTTC. Translating it yields CASARDSNYEQYF.

The genes are TRBV28 and TRBJ1-1; D is undetermined. The germline CDR1 and CDR2 sequences are MDHEN and SYDVKM. This CDR3 comprises 14 residues. The V end was cut by 7 bases, the J end by 6 bases, with 18 bases between. The CDR3 reads CASNNRGRLPEAFF. DNA of the CDR3: TGTGCCAGCAATAACCGCGGCAGACTACCTGAAGCTTTCTTT.

This clone was seen once. The sample carries other DNA sequences with the same CDR3. The chain carries TRBV28 and TRBJ1-2, with 7 bases fitting TRBD1. Germline values: CDR1 MDHEN, CDR2 SYDVKM. The CDR3 loop spans 13 amino acids. The V segment lost 3 bases and the J segment 2 bases; nucleotides outside the gene matches: 0. The CDR3 loop is CASSLTGNYGYTF. CDR3 in DNA: TGTGCCAGCAGTTTGACAGGGAACTATGGCTACACCTTC.

J is TRBJ2-2 and V is TRBV6-1; D may be TRBD2 (6 bases). Trimming shortened V by 7 bases and J by 5 bases, and 14 bases separated the two germline ends. The CDR3 has 14 amino acids. The germline V gene has CDR1 MNHNS and CDR2 SASEGT. As DNA, the CDR3 is TGTGCCAGCACCAACCGGGCGGGGACCGGGGAGCTGTTTTTT. This codes for CASTNRAGTGELFF.

The V and J genes are TRBV6-5 and TRBJ2-7, with 9 positions matching TRBD1. The germline V gene encodes CDR1 MNHEY and CDR2 SVGAGI. This CDR3 contains 14 residues. V dropped 5 bases and J dropped 6; count of bases not matched to a gene: 8. CDR3 sequence: CASSRRTGVIEQYF. CDR3 DNA sequence: TGTGCCAGCAGTCGACGGACAGGGGTGATCGAGCAGTACTTC.